What follows describes a single T cell receptor (beta chain). This CDR3 contains 15 residues. Germline lookup yields CDR1 MNHEY and CDR2 SMNVEV (reference sequence). V gave up 3 bases and J gave up 0 bases, with 11 bases separating them. Self-reported history from a screening survey and questionnaire set each donor's cohort. In the original workflow: Amplification with reference gene primers provided the estimates of nucleated cell counts. Generated by immunoSEQ multiplex PCR, the TCRdb table keeps only in-frame clones and is missing some. That table furnishes V, J and clone size, whereas the DNA furnished D and trimming. The profile shows 250,000 to 300,000 clones, approximately 84% of them singletons. The record originates from a study of blood T cell repertoires in COVID-19.

Input material: PBMCs or T cells enriched from blood (not recorded which). The receptor's source is a man aged 50-60 years who had recovered from COVID-19. The chain employs TRBV27 and TRBJ1-2; D is ambiguous. The CDR3 nucleotides are TGTGCCAGCAGTTTTAGCCTTCAGCCTAACTATGGCTACACCTTC. Amino acids: CASSFSLQPNYGYTF.